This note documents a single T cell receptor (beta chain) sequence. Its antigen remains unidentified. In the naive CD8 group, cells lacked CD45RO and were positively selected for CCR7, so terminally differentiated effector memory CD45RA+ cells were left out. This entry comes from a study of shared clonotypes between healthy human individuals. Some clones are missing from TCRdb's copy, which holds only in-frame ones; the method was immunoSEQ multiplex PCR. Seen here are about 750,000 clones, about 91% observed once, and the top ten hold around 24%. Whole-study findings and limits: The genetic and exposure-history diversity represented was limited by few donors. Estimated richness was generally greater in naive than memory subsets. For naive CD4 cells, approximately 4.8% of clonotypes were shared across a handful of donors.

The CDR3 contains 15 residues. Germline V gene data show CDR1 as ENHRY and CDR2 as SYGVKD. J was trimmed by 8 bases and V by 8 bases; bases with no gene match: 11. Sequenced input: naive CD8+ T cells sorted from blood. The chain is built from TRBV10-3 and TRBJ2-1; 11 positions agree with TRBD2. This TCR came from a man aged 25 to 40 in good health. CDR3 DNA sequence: TGTGCCATCCGGACGGGACTAGCGGTTTCTGATGAGCAGTTCTTC. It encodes CAIRTGLAVSDEQFF.